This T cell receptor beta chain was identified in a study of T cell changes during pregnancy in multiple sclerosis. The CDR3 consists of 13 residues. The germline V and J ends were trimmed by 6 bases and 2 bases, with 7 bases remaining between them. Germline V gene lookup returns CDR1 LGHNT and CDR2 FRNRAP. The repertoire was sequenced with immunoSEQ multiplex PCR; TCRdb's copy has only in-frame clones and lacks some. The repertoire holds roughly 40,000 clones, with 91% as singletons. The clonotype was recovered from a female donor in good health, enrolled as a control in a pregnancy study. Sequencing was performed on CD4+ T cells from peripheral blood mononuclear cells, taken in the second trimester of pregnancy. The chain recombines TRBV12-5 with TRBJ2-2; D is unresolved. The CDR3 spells CASGTPNTGELFF. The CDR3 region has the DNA TGTGCTAGTGGCACACCTAACACCGGGGAGCTGTTTTTT.